The subject of this entry is one T cell receptor (beta chain). This clone appeared once. No cognate antigen has been identified for it. No much larger clonotype is one base removed from it; base qualities were not supplied. The entry originates in a study of PD-1 and CTLA-4 blockade in melanoma (dated by TCRdb to 2020 to 2023). With regard to the full study: In patients with melanoma, the researchers looked at the effects of CTLA-4 blockade versus PD-1 blockade on the CD8 T cell response that was melanoma-reactive.

The library relied on the immunoSEQ multiplex PCR assay. TCRdb obtained this table from immuneACCESS and retained in-frame rearrangements with V and J assigned. These tables miss some clones; where compared with another copy, unresolved V genes account for less than half of the shortfall, and the remainder is unexplained. Across this sample there are tens of thousands of clones, with 91% seen only once. Clones ranked in the top ten supply over 8.5% of the sample. The CDR3 holds 14 amino acids from the cysteine to the phenylalanine. The retained sequence is limited to the CDR3, 42 bases, with the frame set at the first base. V is cut by 2 bases and J by 3 bases, and the space between the germline ends is 10 bases. Looking up the germline V gene yields CDR1 SGHNT and CDR2 YENEEA.

The chain couples TRBV11-3 to TRBJ2-5; matching of 5 bases hints at TRBD1 as the D gene. The clonotype comes from a human donor with melanoma. This sample comprised CD8+ T cells from peripheral blood, obtained from a patient given anti-PD-1 treatment. The CDR3 loop reads CASSLFGREETQYF. The sequenced DNA: TGTGCCAGCAGCTTATTTGGCAGGGAAGAGACCCAGTACTTC.